The 21 T cell receptor beta chains presented below share a single source sample, sequenced in a study of regulatory T cells in long-lasting Graves disease. Arm-PCR with iRepertoire HTBI primers amplified the CDR3 regions for these TCR beta libraries. A single record per CDR3 protein comes from TCRdb applying MiXCR to the multiplex PCR reads. The table lists 350,000 to 450,000 distinct CDR3 sequences, approximately 12% of them singletons. Sample time point: newly diagnosed GD, antithyroid drugs for less than 3 months. Construction of the TCR library relied on RNA isolated from PBMCs. This same sample was also part of a study on T cells in Graves' hyperthyroidism and ophthalmopathy.

Sequenced material: peripheral blood mononuclear cells (PBMCs), taken at new diagnosis, from a patient treated with antithyroid drugs. The receptors derive from a woman between 18 and 29 years old with Graves disease.

This clonotype was recorded many times. The chain recombines TRBV20-1 with TRBJ1-1; D may be TRBD1 (5 bases). Trimming took off 2 bases at V and 0 bases at J, with 13 bases between the two ends. Germline loops: CDR1 DFQATT, CDR2 SNEGSKA (reference sequence). This CDR3 is built from 15 residues. Written as DNA, the CDR3 is TGCAGTGCTAGACCTTACACAGGTATGAACACTGAAGCTTTCTTT. It yields the protein CSARPYTGMNTEAFF.

The CDR3 DNA is TGTGCCAGCAGTAAGCTAGCGGCCCCCTACGAGCAGTACTTC. Its protein is CASSKLAAPYEQYF. The J gene is TRBJ2-7, the V gene TRBV27, with 7 nucleotides matching TRBD2. CDR1 MNHEY and CDR2 SMNVEV come from the germline V gene (reference sequence). CDR3 length: 14 residues. Trimming took 5 bases from V and 2 from J; bases not matched to a gene: 6.

The V call is TRBV7-2, the J call TRBJ2-1; D possibly matches TRBD1 or TRBD2 (5 bases each). CDR1 and CDR2 (germline): SGHTA, FQGNSA. This CDR3 contains 21 residues. Trimming took 1 base from V and 3 from J, leaving 28 bases between them. The DNA of the CDR3 is TGTGCCAGCAGCTTAGTTCTTAGGCGCTTTTCAGGGCCAGCGGACTACAATGAGCAGTTCTTC. As protein: CASSLVLRRFSGPADYNEQFF.

The chain carries TRBV24-1 and TRBJ1-5; D perhaps matches TRBD1 (5 bases). V was cut by 7 bases and J by 5 bases, with 11 bases left in between. Germline lookup yields CDR1 KGHDR and CDR2 SFDVKD. The CDR3 has 13 residues. The chain's CDR3 is CATSSWGDQPQHF. CDR3 sequence (DNA): TGTGCCACCAGCAGCTGGGGCGATCAGCCCCAGCATTTT.

In this sample, this clonotype turned up many times. J is TRBJ2-4 and V is TRBV20-1; unclear D gene. V was cut by 4 bases and J by 7 bases, with 17 bases left in between. Germline assignment: CDR1 DFQATT and CDR2 SNEGSKA (reference sequence). This CDR3 has 14 amino acids. The CDR3 protein is CSANPWSRRNIQYF. The CDR3 nucleotides read TGCAGTGCTAATCCGTGGTCACGTAGGAACATTCAGTACTTC.

There are many counts of this clonotype. V gene TRBV2 combines with J gene TRBJ1-5, with a tentative D call TRBD1 (5 bases). Germline loops: CDR1 SNHLY, CDR2 FYNNEI. V was trimmed by 8 bases and J by 6 bases, leaving 11 bases between them. The CDR3 is 12 amino acids. CDR3 loop: CASRRQGQPQHF. The CDR3 DNA sequence: TGTGCCAGCCGGAGGCAGGGTCAGCCCCAGCATTTT.

This clonotype was seen ten or more times. The chain joins TRBV30 to TRBJ1-1; no reliable D call. CDR3 length: 14 amino acids. Germline V gene data show CDR1 as GTSNPN and CDR2 as SVGIG (reference sequence). The V end lost 5 bases, the J end lost 0 bases, and 13 bases lay between the germline ends. CDR3 sequence: CAWSFMTLNTEAFF. The CDR3 DNA reads TGTGCCTGGTCCTTTATGACACTGAACACTGAAGCTTTCTTT.

This clonotype was picked up many times. This chain connects TRBV7-2 to TRBJ2-7; 11 bases agree with TRBD2. V was pared by 4 bases and J by 6 bases, with 5 bases of the junction left unmatched. The germline gives CDR1 SGHTA, CDR2 FQGNSA. CDR3 length: 14 residues. CDR3 in DNA: TGTGCCAGCAGCTCGGTACTAGCGGGAGTCGAGCAGTACTTC. Its protein is CASSSVLAGVEQYF.

This clonotype showed up just a few times. This chain uses TRBV19 with TRBJ2-6, with 7 bases aligning to TRBD2. This CDR3 is built from 17 residues. V was pared by 5 bases and J by 3 bases, with 10 bases of the junction left unmatched. Germline V gene sequence: CDR1 LNHDA, CDR2 SQIVND (reference sequence). CDR3 nucleotides: TGTGCCAGTAGTCCTTACCGGGGAGGGCTTGGGGCCAACGTCCTGACTTTC. Its protein product is CASSPYRGGLGANVLTF.

The chain couples TRBV5-1 to TRBJ2-3; a possible D gene is TRBD1 (6 bases). The CDR3 loop spans 11 amino acids. The V end was cut by 4 bases, the J end by 10 bases, with 10 bases between. Germline-derived CDR1 and CDR2 are SGHRS and YFSETQ. Here the CDR3 DNA reads TGCGCCAGCAGCCAGGACAGTGCGCAGTATTTT. Translating it yields CASSQDSAQYF.

The V and J genes are TRBV6-4 and TRBJ2-5; D is ambiguous. This CDR3 region has 14 residues. Germline V gene sequence: CDR1 MRHNA, CDR2 SNTAGT. Trimming took 5 bases from V and 4 from J, leaving 14 bases between them. The CDR3 DNA sequence: TGTGCCAGCAGTTACGTGGGGATAACAGAGACCCAGTACTTC. Encoded protein: CASSYVGITETQYF.

The rearrangement uses TRBV7-2 and TRBJ1-3; D unresolved. Trimming took off 4 bases at V and 0 bases at J, with 13 bases between the two ends. The CDR3 spans 16 residues. In germline, CDR1 is SGHTA, CDR2 FQGNSA. The CDR3 reads CASSWAGPSSGNTIYF. The CDR3 nucleotides are TGTGCCAGCAGCTGGGCAGGACCCAGCTCTGGAAACACCATATATTTT.

This clonotype was counted at least ten times. This sequence joins TRBV2 and TRBJ2-1; possible D gene TRBD2, 5 bases. The CDR3 runs to 13 residues. V gave up 4 bases and J gave up 8 bases, with 12 bases separating them. Germline V gene lookup returns CDR1 SNHLY and CDR2 FYNNEI. The CDR3: CASSARGRYEQFF. CDR3 coding DNA: TGTGCCAGCAGTGCGAGAGGGCGGTATGAGCAGTTCTTC.

This clonotype showed up many times. V gene TRBV7-3 combines with J gene TRBJ2-3; TRBD1 matches 7 bases. The trim removed 6 bases at V and 0 bases at J, leaving 6 bases unmatched. The CDR3 has 15 residues. Germline V gene data show CDR1 as SGHTA and CDR2 as FQGTGA. The chain's CDR3 is CASSRTGWSTDTQYF. For the CDR3, the DNA is TGTGCCAGCAGTCGGACAGGATGGAGCACAGATACGCAGTATTTT.

On this clonotype: A read error may account for a junction end that differs from germline. The rearrangement joins TRBV7-8 to TRBJ2-2; 7 nucleotides line up with TRBD2. The CDR3 length is 14 residues. Looked up from germline, CDR1 is SGHVS and CDR2 is FQNEAQ. This chain's CDR3 is CASSSPRGTGEPFF. DNA for the CDR3: TGTGCCAGCAGCTCTCCGCGGGGGACCGGGGAGCCGTTTTTT.

The gene calls are TRBV19 and TRBJ1-2; D is ambiguous. Looked up from germline, CDR1 is LNHDA and CDR2 is SQIVND (reference sequence). CDR3 length: 14 amino acids. Trimming cost V 9 bases and J 1 base, with 15 bases left between them. CDR3 region: CASRRQNFNYGYTF. In DNA form, the CDR3 reads TGTGCCAGCCGAAGGCAAAACTTTAACTATGGCTACACCTTC.

This clonotype occurred many times. The chain joins TRBV28 to TRBJ2-1; no clear D gene. The ends were cut back, 8 bases at V and 3 bases at J, with 5 bases in the middle. This CDR3 spans 11 amino acids. CDR1 and CDR2 from the germline V gene are MDHEN and SYDVKM. CDR3 loop: CASGYYNEQFF. The CDR3 DNA reads TGTGCCAGCGGGTACTACAATGAGCAGTTCTTC.

The J gene is TRBJ2-2, the V gene TRBV9, with D perhaps given as TRBD1 or TRBD2 (5 bases each). V was shortened by 2 bases and J by 4 bases, with 15 bases between the two germline ends. Germline loops: CDR1 SGDLS, CDR2 YYNGEE. The CDR3 length is 16 residues. For the CDR3, the DNA is TGTGCCAGCAGCGTTGTCGGGACGTATCTCACCGGGGAGCTGTTTTTT. It specifies CASSVVGTYLTGELFF.

This clonotype was picked up many times. V and J are TRBV6-1 and TRBJ2-7, with 8 positions matching TRBD1. This CDR3 comprises 14 residues. After removal of 6 bases from V and 1 base from J, the junction contained 5 bases not matched to a gene. Germline V gene data show CDR1 as MNHNS and CDR2 as SASEGT. For the CDR3, the DNA is TGTGCCAGCAGCCCCACAGGGGGTTCCTACGAGCAGTACGTC. Its translation is CASSPTGGSYEQYV.

The sample holds one count of this clonotype. This sequence joins TRBV20-1 and TRBJ2-7; 9 nucleotides line up with TRBD1. The CDR3 loop spans 13 amino acids. After removal of 6 bases from V and 6 bases from J, the junction contained 9 bases not matched to a gene. Germline loops: CDR1 DFQATT, CDR2 SNEGSKA (reference sequence). The CDR3 protein is CSATGTGLAEQYF. The CDR3 bases are TGCAGTGCGACCGGGACAGGGTTGGCCGAGCAGTACTTC.

In its sample, this clonotype was seen a few times. This chain joins TRBV12-3 or TRBV12-4 and TRBJ2-7; the D call may be TRBD1 or TRBD2 (7 bases each). The CDR3 sequence is 14 residues long. V gave up 2 bases and J gave up 2 bases, with 10 bases separating them. The CDR3: CASSLPGGAYEQYF. In DNA form, the CDR3 reads TGTGCCAGCAGTTTACCAGGGGGGGCCTACGAGCAGTACTTC.